This TCR beta chain was sequenced during a study of blood T cell repertoires in COVID-19. On the study more broadly: Whether acute or convalescent, the COVID-19 samples came from the United States, Italy and Spain. Nucleic acid was either cDNA or gDNA, and it came from T cells, B-cell-depleted T cells, or PBMCs.

Study processing details: The authors estimated nucleated cell counts from reference gene primer amplification. Some clones are missing from TCRdb's copy, which holds only in-frame ones; the method was immunoSEQ multiplex PCR. The V and J calls and clone size are taken from that table; D and trimming were inferred from the DNA. The profile shows 95,000 to 150,000 clones, over 75% of them singletons. This clone was observed a handful of times. This sequence was found in an elderly woman with acute or convalescent COVID-19. Sequenced input: peripheral blood.

The CDR3 protein is CASSLQGALIEQYF. CDR3 DNA sequence: TGTGCCAGCAGCCTACAGGGGGCCTTAATCGAGCAGTACTTC. The rearrangement uses TRBV7-2 and TRBJ2-7; 9 bases line up with TRBD1. CDR3 length: 14 amino acids. The junction had 8 bases not matched to a gene; V was cut back by 5 bases and J by 6 bases. The germline V gene encodes CDR1 SGHTA and CDR2 FQGNSA.